This TCR beta chain was profiled in a study of T-cell memory formation after mild COVID-19. Across the whole study: Clusters of TCRs were largely donor specific.

Notes on this clonotype: Its antigen is not known.

This CDR3 has 12 amino acids. The V and J ends lost 8 bases and 6 bases respectively, with 14 bases between them. Germline V gene lookup returns CDR1 MNHEY and CDR2 SVGAGI. Constant-segment primers were used for 5'RACE, and the resulting TCR alpha and TCR beta cDNA libraries carried sample barcodes and UMIs. TCRdb fed the 5' RACE reads into MiXCR, producing one record per CDR3 protein. The sample lists roughly 190,000 distinct CDR3 sequences; more than 25% were seen once. Study-wide findings and caveats: Contracting CD8+ clones were enriched in EMRA, CD4+ mainly in CM and EM. A second wave expanding day 15 to 37 was CD4+-biased; contracting clones were balanced.

This chain connects TRBV6-5 to TRBJ2-7, with TRBD1 as a possible D gene (5 bases). The clonotype originates from an adult woman who had mild COVID-19 (a few samples of this study predate the infection). Cell type and time point are not known. Material for sequencing was PBMCs or a T cell subset sorted from them (not recorded which). CDR3 protein: CASGAPLGEQYF. CDR3 nucleotide sequence: TGTGCCAGCGGGGCCCCCCTCGGCGAGCAGTACTTC.